Detailed here is one TCR beta chain. Per the germline V gene, CDR1 is SNHLY and CDR2 is FYNNEI. Deletions cut 5 bases from V and 0 bases from J, with 11 bases between. This CDR3 region has 16 residues. The sample is drawn from a study of blood T cell repertoires in COVID-19. Study at large: Samples taken during acute and convalescent COVID-19 were collected in the United States, Italy and Spain.

In the original analysis: Estimated nucleated cell counts came from reference gene primer amplification. Assay used: immunoSEQ multiplex PCR; TCRdb lists only in-frame clones, some missing. V and J calls and clone size are copied from that table; D and trimming were computed from the DNA. The profile shows about 81,000 clones, about 84% of them singletons. The receptor comes from a human donor in a cohort sampled during active COVID-19. Sequenced sample: peripheral blood. This chain connects TRBV2 to TRBJ2-6; unclear D gene. CDR3 loop: CASSHDSLSGANVLTF. CDR3 coding DNA: TGTGCCAGCAGTCACGACTCCCTCTCTGGGGCCAACGTCCTGACTTTC.